This is a list of T cell receptor beta chains from one sample in a study of tumor and adjacent non-tumor tissue in lung cancer. Using its own MiXCR run on the multiplex PCR reads, TCRdb lists one record per CDR3 protein. In the table there are around 140,000 distinct CDR3 sequences, around 66% of which are singletons. Material for sequencing was lung tumor tissue. The receptors were gathered from a man aged 55-75 years with small cell lung cancer. The CDR3 runs from the conserved cysteine through the conserved F or W. Each record gives: J gene, clone size, D gene, V gene, CDR3 DNA, CDR3 protein. A D gene is named only where the DNA matches it firmly. Size values are once, few and many counts, or a class for expanded clones, and some rows have none.

TRBJ2-7 | - | TRBD2 | TRBV4-1 | TGCGCCAGCAACACAAAGGGACTAGCGGGATTGAGGAGCTCCTACGAGCGGTACTTC | CASNTKGLAGLRSSYERYF
TRBJ2-3 | many | - | TRBV29-1 | TGCAGCGCTGACTTGGAGAGGGGGGCAGATACGCAGTATTTT | CSADLERGADTQYF
TRBJ2-2 | - | TRBD2 | TRBV6-5 | TGTGCCAGCAGTTACTCGAACGTATTGACTAGCGGGAAGAACACCGGGGAGCTGTTTTTT | CASSYSNVLTSGKNTGELFF
TRBJ1-3 | many | TRBD1 | TRBV20-1 | TGCAGTGCTAGACAGGGGGACGGAAACACCATATATTTT | CSARQGDGNTIYF
TRBJ1-2 | - | - | TRBV12-3/TRBV12-4 | TGTGCCAGCGGTTTCGGTAGGAGTGGCTACACCTTC | CASGFGRSGYTF
TRBJ2-2 | - | TRBD2 | TRBV6-1 | TGTGCTGGCAGACCGGGACTAGCGGGAGTCGGGGAGCTGTTTTTT | CAGRPGLAGVGELFF
TRBJ1-5 | few | - | TRBV29-1 | TGCAGCGTTTCGGATAGCAATCAGCCCCAGCATTTT | CSVSDSNQPQHF
TRBJ2-3 | - | TRBD2 | TRBV11-2 | TGTGCCAGCAGCTTCAGCGGGGAAGTTGGTTACACAGATATGCAGTATTTT | CASSFSGEVGYTDMQYF
TRBJ2-7 | few | - | TRBV7-2 | TGTGCCAGCAGCTTTGTAGGGGGGGACGAGCAGTACTTC | CASSFVGGDEQYF
TRBJ2-1 | - | TRBD2 | TRBV20-1 | TGCAGTGTCGACTCGACTAGCGAAATACATAAGCAGTTCTTC | CSVDSTSEIHKQFF
TRBJ1-2 | - | - | TRBV6-1 | TGTGCCACCTCTCCAGGGGCGTGCAATGGCTACACCTTC | CATSPGACNGYTF
TRBJ2-2 | - | - | TRBV4-2 | TGTGCCAGCAGCGTATATGAAGCCGGGGAGCTGTTTTTT | CASSVYEAGELFF
TRBJ2-1 | - | TRBD2 | TRBV4-1 | TGCGCCAGCAGACAGCGGGAGGCGGAGGACAATGAGCAGTTCTTC | CASRQREAEDNEQFF
TRBJ2-1 | medium-sized | TRBD1 | TRBV11-2 | TGTGCCAGCAGCTTAACAGGGGGCACCTACAATGAGCAGTTCTTC | CASSLTGGTYNEQFF
TRBJ2-1 | - | - | TRBV20-1 | TGCAGTGCTATGGGACTTCGGATTGAGCAGCTCTTC | CSAMGLRIEQLF
TRBJ1-6 | - | TRBD1 | TRBV5-1 | TGCGCCAGCAGCACCTTCGGGACAGGGGGTTCACCCCTCCACTTT | CASSTFGTGGSPLHF
TRBJ2-2 | many | - | TRBV11-2 | TGTGCCAGCAGCTTAGATCCGAGGGGGTGGAACACCGGGGAGCTGTTTTTT | CASSLDPRGWNTGELFF
TRBJ1-2 | few | - | TRBV19 | TGTGCCAGTAGTATCGACGGGTCGAACGACCGTGGTGATGGCTACACCTTC | CASSIDGSNDRGDGYTF
TRBJ2-7 | many | - | TRBV11-3 | TGTGCCAGCACCAAAAGGGGAAGCTACGAGCAGTACTTC | CASTKRGSYEQYF
TRBJ1-1 | - | - | TRBV20-1 | TGCAGTGCTATAGACGCGGGGGGGAGGAAAACTGAAGCTTTCTTT | CSAIDAGGRKTEAFF
TRBJ2-7 | many | TRBD1 | TRBV20-1 | TGCAGTGCTAGGACAGGGGGCTACGAGCAGTACTTC | CSARTGGYEQYF
TRBJ2-2 | - | - | TRBV20-1 | TGCAGTGATAGAGATCAGGAAGGGTGCACCGGGGAGCTGTTTTTT | CSDRDQEGCTGELFF
TRBJ1-2 | - | TRBD1 | TRBV6-1 | TGTGCCAGCAGAGGACAGGGCCATGGCTATGGCTACACCTTC | CASRGQGHGYGYTF
TRBJ2-5 | - | TRBD2 | TRBV20-1 | TGCAGTGCTAGAGATCAGGAGGGGCGGGAGTGGGAGACCCAGTACTTC | CSARDQEGREWETQYF
TRBJ1-6 | - | TRBD1 | TRBV11-3 | TGTGCAAGCAGCCACCACCGGGACAGGGTCTCCACTCTAACAAATTCACCCCTCCACTTT | CASSHHRDRVSTLTNSPLHF
TRBJ2-1 | many | TRBD2 | TRBV12-5 | TGTGCTAGTGGTCTCGGACTAGCGGGTGGGGATGAGCAGTTCTTC | CASGLGLAGGDEQFF
TRBJ2-1 | once | - | TRBV11-2 | TGTGCCAGCAGCTCGTCGTTTTTGGGGAGCTCCTACAATGGGCAGTTCTTC | CASSSSFLGSSYNGQFF
TRBJ2-5 | few | TRBD2 | TRBV5-1 | TGCGCCAGCAGCCTAGGGGTCCTAGCGGGAGATGTCAGAGAGACCCAGTACTTC | CASSLGVLAGDVRETQYF
TRBJ2-1 | many | TRBD1 | TRBV6-5 | TGTGCCAGCAGTTACTCGGGACAGGGCACCGGTGAGCAGTTCTTC | CASSYSGQGTGEQFF
TRBJ2-1 | - | - | TRBV6-6 | TGTGCCAGCAGGGGAAGGGAGGCCGATGAGCAGTTCTTC | CASRGREADEQFF
TRBJ2-2 | - | - | TRBV12-3/TRBV12-4 | TGTGCCAGCAGTTTGATGGAAGTCGGCGGGGAGCTGTTTTTT | CASSLMEVGGELFF
TRBJ1-6 | - | TRBD1 | TRBV24-1 | TGTGCCACCAGTGACACCGGGACCAGGGGGAGCTTCGATTCACCCCTCCACTTT | CATSDTGTRGSFDSPLHF
TRBJ1-6 | many | TRBD1 | TRBV20-1 | TGCAGTGCTAGCCTCGACAGGGCGTCACCCCTCCACTTT | CSASLDRASPLHF
TRBJ2-7 | - | - | TRBV6-1 | TGTGCCAGCAGTGAAGTCACGGTGGCAGGTAACCACTTC | CASSEVTVAGNHF
TRBJ2-2 | - | TRBD2 | TRBV7-8 | TGTGCCAGCAGCCTGCCGGGACTAGTGGGGGGGAGTACCGGGGAGCTGTTTTTT | CASSLPGLVGGSTGELFF
TRBJ2-7 | many | TRBD2 | TRBV6-1 | TGTGCCAGCAGCCGGGGGAGGGCCTACGAGCAGTACTTC | CASSRGRAYEQYF
TRBJ2-7 | many | TRBD1 | TRBV28 | TGTGCCAGCAGTTTACACAGGGGCCGCGAGCAGTACTTC | CASSLHRGREQYF
TRBJ2-1 | - | TRBD2 | TRBV11-3 | TGTACCAGAAGCTTAGCGGGGGGATACAATGAGCGGTTCTTC | CTRSLAGGYNERFF
TRBJ2-1 | once | - | TRBV20-1 | TGCAGTGATAGAGATGTGGGTTATAGCTACAATGAGCAGTTCTTC | CSDRDVGYSYNEQFF
TRBJ2-2 | few | - | TRBV4-1 | TGCGCCAGCAGCCTCTCGCTGCGGGCAACAGGGACCGGGGAGCTGTTTTTT | CASSLSLRATGTGELFF
TRBJ2-1 | - | - | TRBV11-3 | TGTACCAGCAGCCCCCCCCACAAGTACAATGATCAGTTCTTC | CTSSPPHKYNDQFF
TRBJ2-1 | few | - | TRBV4-2 | TGTGCCAGCAGCCGCCCGGAAGGAGGCAATGAGCAGTTCTTC | CASSRPEGGNEQFF
TRBJ2-1 | once | - | TRBV14 | TGTGCCAGCAACCAAGGGCGGAGGGTCCTACTGGATGAGCAGTTCTTC | CASNQGRRVLLDEQFF
TRBJ2-3 | many | TRBD2 | TRBV12-3/TRBV12-4 | TGTGCCAGCAGTCCACAAACCGGGACTAGCGGCACAGATACGCAGTATTTT | CASSPQTGTSGTDTQYF
TRBJ2-1 | few | TRBD1 | TRBV12-3/TRBV12-4 | TGTGCCAGCAGCCGTACAGGGGGCTCCTACAATGAGCAGTTCTTC | CASSRTGGSYNEQFF
TRBJ1-1 | many | - | TRBV6-2/TRBV6-3 | TGTGCCAGCAGTCCCCTGAGACTCGAAGCTTTCTTT | CASSPLRLEAFF
TRBJ2-7 | - | - | TRBV11-3 | TGTGCCAGCAACTCCGAGACAGACAGTCCCCACGAACAGTACTTC | CASNSETDSPHEQYF
TRBJ2-1 | - | TRBD1 | TRBV11-2 | TGTGCCAGCAGTTTTACAGGGGGGACCGACAATGAACAGTTCTTC | CASSFTGGTDNEQFF
TRBJ2-7 | once | - | TRBV11-2 | TGTGCCGTCAGCTTCGAGTCCGTCGAGCAGTACTTC | CAVSFESVEQYF
TRBJ2-7 | - | - | TRBV6-1 | TGTACCAGCAGTTTTCCTGGCGAGCAGTACTTC | CTSSFPGEQYF
TRBJ1-4 | - | - | TRBV6-6 | TGTGCCAGTAGTCACGTGGGCAGCACGAATGAAAAACTGTTTTTT | CASSHVGSTNEKLFF
TRBJ2-2 | once | - | TRBV11-3 | TGTGCCAGCAACTTTAGCTCAGGCTTCACCGGGGAGCTGTTTTTT | CASNFSSGFTGELFF
TRBJ2-7 | once | - | TRBV28 | TGTGCAAGCAGTTCTCCAGGCAAGCAGTACTTC | CASSSPGKQYF
TRBJ2-4 | - | - | TRBV6-2/TRBV6-3 | TGTGCCAGCAGTCGCCCGGAGGGCCGTTTAAACATTCAGTACTTC | CASSRPEGRLNIQYF
TRBJ2-3 | - | - | TRBV5-5 | TGTGTCAGCAGCTTTTCCGCGGGTACAGATACGCAGTATTTT | CVSSFSAGTDTQYF
TRBJ1-1 | once | TRBD1 | TRBV20-1 | TGCAGTACTAGACCGGGACAGGGGGCAGGGGGAACTGAAGCTTTCTTT | CSTRPGQGAGGTEAFF